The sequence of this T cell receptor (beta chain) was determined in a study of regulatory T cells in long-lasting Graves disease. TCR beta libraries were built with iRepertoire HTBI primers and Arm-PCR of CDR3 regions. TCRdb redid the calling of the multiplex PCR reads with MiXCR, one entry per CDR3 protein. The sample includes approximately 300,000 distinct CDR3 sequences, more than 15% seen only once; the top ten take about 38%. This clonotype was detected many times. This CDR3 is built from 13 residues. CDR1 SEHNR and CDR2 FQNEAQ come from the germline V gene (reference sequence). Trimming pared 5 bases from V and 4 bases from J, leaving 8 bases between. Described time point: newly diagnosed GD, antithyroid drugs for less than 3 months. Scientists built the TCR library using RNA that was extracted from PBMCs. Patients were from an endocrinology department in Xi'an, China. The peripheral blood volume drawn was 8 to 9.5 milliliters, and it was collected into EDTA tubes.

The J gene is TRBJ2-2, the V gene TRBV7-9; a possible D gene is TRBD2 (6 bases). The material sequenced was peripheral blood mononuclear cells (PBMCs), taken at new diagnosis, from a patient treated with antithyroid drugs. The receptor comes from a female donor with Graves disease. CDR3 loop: CASSRSGTGELFF. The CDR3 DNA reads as TGTGCCAGCAGCCGTAGCGGCACCGGGGAGCTGTTTTTT.